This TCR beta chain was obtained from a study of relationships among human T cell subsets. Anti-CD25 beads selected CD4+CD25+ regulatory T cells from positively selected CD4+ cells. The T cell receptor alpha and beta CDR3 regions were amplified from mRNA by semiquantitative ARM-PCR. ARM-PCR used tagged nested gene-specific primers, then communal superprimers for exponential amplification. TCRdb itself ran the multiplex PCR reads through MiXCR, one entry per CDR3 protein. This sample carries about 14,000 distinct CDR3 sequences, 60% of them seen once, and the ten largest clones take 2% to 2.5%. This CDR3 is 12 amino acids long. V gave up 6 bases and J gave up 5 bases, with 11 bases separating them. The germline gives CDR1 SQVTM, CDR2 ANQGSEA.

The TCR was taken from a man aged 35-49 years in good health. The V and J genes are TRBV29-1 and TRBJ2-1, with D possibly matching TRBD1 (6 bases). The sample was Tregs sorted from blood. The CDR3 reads CSVPTGNNEQFF. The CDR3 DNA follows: TGCAGCGTCCCTACAGGGAACAATGAGCAGTTCTTC.